This T cell receptor beta chain was recovered during a study of Tregs in tolerant kidney transplant recipients (dated by TCRdb to between 2018 and 2020). About the full investigation: The study applied TCRbeta sequencing to find donor-specific regulatory T cells before combined kidney and bone marrow transplantation and then followed those same cells after transplant. In 3 healthy controls, several methods of expanding Tregs specific for an allogeneic donor were compared by TCRbeta repertoire sequencing.

Thawed PBMCs were FACS-sorted into unstimulated Tregs (CD4+CD25+CD127-), CD4+ non-Tregs (CD4+CD25-), CD4 cells and CD8 cells. Healthy control blood was obtained either as purchased buffy coats or from healthy volunteers. Healthy control blood was processed by Ficoll density gradient to PBMCs and cryopreserved; patient PBMCs were collected before and after transplant. From the germline V gene (reference sequence), CDR1 is GTSNPN and CDR2 is SVGIG. The CDR3 runs 11 residues from the cysteine to the phenylalanine. Here the CDR3 DNA is all that survives: 33 bases in frame from base 1. The V and J ends are trimmed by 2 bases and 6 bases, leaving 7 bases between them. For TCRbeta CDR3 sequencing, genomic DNA from the sorted cells was extracted using the QIAGEN DNeasy Blood and Tissue Kit. Through immunoSEQ, high-throughput TCRbeta CDR3 sequencing was done commercially, including PCR amplification with internal controls and bias correction. The study's own analysis went as follows. A unique productive TCRbeta sequence was defined by the CDR3 nucleotide sequence when primers matched, and otherwise by the CDR3 amino acid sequence together with the Vbeta and Jbeta genes. Sorting error was corrected by removing sequences shared between sorted populations at a frequency ratio of 2:1 or less, and the remaining shared sequences were assigned to the higher population. Sequences were defined as donor-reactive when expanded at least 5-fold in CFSE-low cells versus unstimulated cells and present at a frequency of at least 0.01% in CFSE-low cells. Jensen-Shannon divergence calculated on the top 100 TCRbeta sequences ranked by frequency was used to measure repertoire divergence. For any sample with multiple sequencing runs, sorting error was corrected in each run separately before the runs were pooled. TCRdb re-hosts the immuneACCESS table, in-frame sequences only. Its copies lack some clones; in the studies checked, an unresolved V gene accounts for under half of them, and the cause for the rest is not known. The V and J calls and the clone size are those of that table, but D and trimming were determined from the DNA. This sample comprises about 240,000 clones, about four fifths of them detected only once. The top ten hold 0.55% to 0.65% of the sample.

A note on this clone: Its antigen target is currently unknown. The sample holds no much larger clone one base away, and base qualities are not on file.

What the study reported, not specific to this receptor: Expanding Tregs with activated donor B cells appeared to identify the most biologically relevant and donor-specific TCRbeta repertoire. The study was constrained by small patient numbers, and validation of the findings is required in larger populations and under other immunosuppression protocols. Biological reproducibility was not directly addressed, though technical replication error appeared minimal.

The sequenced sample consisted of CD4+ T cells from blood. The sequence joins TRBV30 to TRBJ1-1, with the D gene too uncertain to name. The clonotype originates from a human donor in good health. The CDR3: CAWSPYSEAFF. The DNA is as follows: TGTGCCTGGAGTCCTTATTCTGAAGCTTTCTTT.